The 20 T cell receptor beta chains presented below share a single source sample, sequenced in a study of identical twins. TCRdb redid the calling of the 5' RACE reads with MiXCR, one entry per CDR3 protein. In the table there are around 960,000 distinct CDR3 sequences, 12% of which are singletons. The same sample was also studied in work on yellow fever vaccine responses in identical twins.

The source material was PBMCs. The source is a woman in her late teens or twenties in good health.

The gene calls are TRBV11-2 and TRBJ2-7, with a possible D match to TRBD1 (5 bases). CDR1 and CDR2 from the germline V gene are SGHAT and FQNNGV. The CDR3 spans 12 residues. Trimming shortened V by 5 bases and J by 5 bases, and 10 bases separated the two germline ends. The CDR3 region is CASSPDSHEQYV. The CDR3 nucleotides are TGTGCCAGCAGCCCCGACAGCCACGAGCAGTACGTC.

This sequence joins TRBV7-6 and TRBJ2-7, with D possibly TRBD2 on 5 matching bases. Germline V gene sequence: CDR1 SGHVS, CDR2 FNYEAQ. The CDR3 spans 13 residues. Trimming shortened V by 1 base and J by 5 bases, and 9 bases separated the two germline ends. In DNA, the CDR3 is TGTGCCAGCAGCTTAGGGCCGGGGAACGAGCAGTACTTC. Translation gives CASSLGPGNEQYF.

The chain joins TRBV20-1 to TRBJ2-1, with 7 bases lining up with TRBD2. The CDR3 has 17 amino acids. Germline V gene lookup returns CDR1 DFQATT and CDR2 SNEGSKA (reference sequence). V was clipped by 0 bases and J by 0 bases; unmatched bases: 8. CDR3 amino acids: CSARDIVGTNSYNEQFF. The CDR3 DNA reads TGCAGTGCTAGAGATATAGTAGGGACTAACTCCTACAATGAGCAGTTCTTC.

This clonotype was detected many times. The V gene is TRBV10-1, the J gene TRBJ1-5; D unresolved. This CDR3 contains 14 residues. Germline loops: CDR1 WNHNN, CDR2 SYGVQD (reference sequence). Deletions cut 0 bases from V and 6 bases from J, with 9 bases between. The CDR3 sequence: CASSESIRGQPQHF. The CDR3 DNA follows: TGCGCCAGCAGTGAGTCGATTCGGGGTCAGCCCCAGCATTTT.

V and J are TRBV20-1 and TRBJ2-7; the match to TRBD2 covers 9 bases. V lost 1 base, J lost 2 bases, and 6 bases stayed unmatched. Germline-derived CDR1 and CDR2 are DFQATT and SNEGSKA (reference sequence). CDR3 length equals 15 residues. CDR3 in DNA: TGCAGTGCTAGAGGACGACTAGCGGTGACCTACGAGCAGTACTTC. Translation: CSARGRLAVTYEQYF.

This clonotype showed up many times. The rearrangement links TRBV18 to TRBJ2-5; 7 bases line up with TRBD2. Per germline, CDR1 KGHSH and CDR2 LQKENI. Trimming took 2 bases from V and 5 from J; bases not matched to a gene: 5. The CDR3 consists of 14 residues. CDR3 protein: CASSPGLVGETQYF. DNA of the CDR3: TGTGCCAGCTCACCAGGACTAGTCGGGGAGACCCAGTACTTC.

This sequence joins TRBV3-1 and TRBJ2-3; 7 bases line up with TRBD1. In germline, CDR1 is LGHDT, CDR2 YNNKEL (reference sequence). This CDR3 contains 16 residues. V trimming: 4 bases; J trimming: 4 bases; junction bases outside the gene matches: 11. The CDR3 bases are TGTGCCAGCAGCCCCTTGAAGACAGGGAAGTCAGATACGCAGTATTTT. This translates into CASSPLKTGKSDTQYF.

The V and J genes are TRBV13 and TRBJ2-7; the match to TRBD1 covers 10 bases. Trimming at V came to 5 bases and at J to 2 bases, leaving 12 bases not matched to a gene. Germline assignment: CDR1 PRHDT and CDR2 FYEKMQ (reference sequence). This CDR3 is built from 17 residues. The CDR3 nucleotides read TGTGCCAGCAGCCCCCCTAGGGGACAGGGGATCACCTACGAGCAGTACTTC. Translating it yields CASSPPRGQGITYEQYF.

The chain is built from TRBV10-1 and TRBJ2-1; D not resolved. The V gene's germline CDR1 is WNHNN and CDR2 SYGVQD (reference sequence). This CDR3 spans 14 amino acids. Trimming removed 6 bases at V and 3 bases at J, with 12 bases between. This CDR3 is CASSDRLGYNEQFF. In DNA form, the CDR3 reads TGCGCCAGCAGCGATAGACTGGGCTACAATGAGCAGTTCTTC.

This clonotype appeared many times. This chain links TRBV7-9 with TRBJ2-7; a weak D match, TRBD1 (5 bases). The CDR3 is made up of 13 amino acids. From germline, CDR1 is SEHNR and CDR2 FQNEAQ (reference sequence). Trimming took off 2 bases at V and 7 bases at J, with 12 bases between the two ends. The CDR3 DNA is TGTGCCAGCAGCTTATCCAGGGTCGGAGAGCAGTACGTC. Translating it yields CASSLSRVGEQYV.

This clonotype was detected ten times or more. This chain links TRBV7-9 with TRBJ1-4, with no clear D. This CDR3 is built from 11 residues. Germline CDR1 and CDR2: SEHNR and FQNEAQ (reference sequence). Trimming stripped 5 bases from V and 8 bases from J, with 6 bases between. CDR3 in amino acids: CASSTDEKLFF. The CDR3, as DNA: TGTGCCAGCAGCACGGACGAAAAACTGTTTTTT.

There are a few counts of this clonotype. V gene TRBV6-5 combines with J gene TRBJ2-2; 7 bases match TRBD1. Germline values: CDR1 MNHEY, CDR2 SVGAGI. After removal of 2 bases from V and 6 bases from J, the junction contained 6 bases not matched to a gene. This CDR3 has 15 amino acids. CDR3 region: CASSYTPQGAGELFF. CDR3 DNA: TGTGCCAGCAGTTACACCCCCCAGGGGGCCGGGGAGCTGTTTTTT.

This clonotype was detected only a few times. The chain joins TRBV4-2 to TRBJ2-1; 11 nucleotides line up with TRBD2. Per the germline V gene, CDR1 is LGHNA and CDR2 is YNFKEQ. Trimming at V came to 1 base and at J to 5 bases, leaving 4 bases not matched to a gene. This CDR3 has 16 residues. The CDR3 nucleotides read TGTGCCAGCAGCCAAGCCCTAGCGGGGGGCCACAATGAGCAGTTCTTC. Protein: CASSQALAGGHNEQFF.

The chain employs TRBV7-2 and TRBJ2-3; 8 nucleotides agree with TRBD2. In germline, CDR1 is SGHTA, CDR2 FQGNSA. J gave up 8 bases and V 0 bases, and 10 bases lay outside the gene matches. The CDR3 is 16 residues long. The CDR3 sequence: CASSLAQAGAGVTQYF. CDR3 in DNA: TGTGCCAGCAGCTTAGCCCAAGCGGGAGCAGGCGTTACGCAGTATTTT.

The chain recombines TRBV28 with TRBJ2-1; D uncertain. The ends were cut back, 3 bases at V and 2 bases at J, with 8 bases in the middle. The CDR3 has 14 residues. The germline CDR1 and CDR2 sequences are MDHEN and SYDVKM. CDR3: CASSFSRTYNEQFF. The CDR3 DNA reads TGTGCCAGCAGTTTCAGTCGTACCTACAATGAGCAGTTCTTC.

This clonotype was recorded a few times. The J gene is TRBJ2-7, the V gene TRBV7-9, with D possibly TRBD2 on 6 matching bases. Trimming took 5 bases from V and 2 from J, leaving 16 bases between them. The germline CDR1 and CDR2 sequences are SEHNR and FQNEAQ (reference sequence). The CDR3 loop spans 15 amino acids. The CDR3 DNA reads TGTGCCAGCAGCCTAGGGACTGGGGGACCCTACGAGCAGTACTTC. It encodes CASSLGTGGPYEQYF.

This clonotype was recorded at least ten times. This chain connects TRBV7-8 to TRBJ2-3, with 7 nucleotides matching TRBD1. CDR1 SGHVS and CDR2 FQNEAQ come from the germline V gene. V lost 5 bases and J lost 2; bases outside the gene matches: 4. The CDR3 has 14 residues. This CDR3 is CASSVGGLTDTQYF. In DNA, the CDR3 is TGTGCCAGCAGCGTAGGGGGCCTCACAGATACGCAGTATTTT. The entire variable domain, with the rest obtained from reference TRBV7-8 and TRBJ2-3, is as follows: GAGVSQSPRYKVAKRGQDVALRCDPISGHVSLFWYQQALGQGPEFLTYFQNEAQLDKSGLPSDRFFAERPEGSVSTLKIQRTQQEDSAVYLCASSVGGLTDTQYFGPGTRLTVL.

This clonotype was seen only a few times. The rearrangement joins TRBV24-1 to TRBJ2-1, with TRBD2 as a possible D gene (5 bases). With 3 bases removed from V and 12 bases from J, the gap between germline ends came to 14 bases. The germline V gene has CDR1 KGHDR and CDR2 SFDVKD. There are 13 residues in the CDR3. CDR3 sequence reads: CATSDPGPAGQFF. The CDR3 DNA is TGTGCCACCAGTGATCCCGGACCCGCGGGGCAGTTCTTC.

This clonotype was observed a few times. The CDR3 nucleotides read TGTGCCAGCAGCTTACCCTTCAAAACAGGAAAAGAGACCCAGTACTTC. It codes for CASSLPFKTGKETQYF. The chain has TRBV7-6 and TRBJ2-5; possibly TRBD1 for D (5 bases). Germline CDR1 reads SGHVS; CDR2 reads FNYEAQ. This CDR3 is 16 amino acids long. The V gene lost 2 bases and the J gene lost 3 bases, with 16 bases spanning the gap.

This clonotype was seen more than once but under ten times. The chain carries TRBV20-1 and TRBJ1-1; weak D call: TRBD1 (5 bases). The ends were cut back, 5 bases at V and 10 bases at J, with 17 bases in the middle. The germline V gene has CDR1 DFQATT and CDR2 SNEGSKA (reference sequence). The CDR3 loop spans 12 amino acids. This CDR3 reads CSAPPGTGGAFF. The CDR3 DNA follows: TGCAGTGCTCCACCGGGAACCGGGGGAGCTTTCTTT.